The entry below gives a single TCR beta chain sequence along with its context. The target antigen is unknown. The data stem from a study of CD8+CD57+ T cells in acquired aplastic anemia. Turning to the study itself: An average of 3.2 ug of DNA was obtained from sorted CD4+ and CD8+ cells. Healthy-donor CD4+ cells averaged roughly 9.8 million reads.

Germline V CDR1 and CDR2: SGHRS, YFSETQ. The CDR3 loop spans 11 amino acids. Trimming cost V 3 bases and J 9 bases, with 9 bases left between them. Genomic DNA, the template, was used for profiling of the TCR beta VDJ and CDR3. TCRdb processed the reads anew with MiXCR; each CDR3 protein has one entry. The sample consists of about 220,000 distinct CDR3 sequences, about a third of them appearing once. Findings of the study overall: Controls did not differ significantly from patients in CD8+ Simpson's diversity. Common to patients and controls were about 31 CD8+ CDR3 sequences.

This clonotype was obtained from a human donor in good health, serving as a control. Sequencing input: sorted CD4+, CD8+, or CD8+CD57+ T cells (not recorded which) from PBMCs. The rearrangement joins TRBV5-1 to TRBJ2-5; D may be TRBD1 or TRBD2 (5 bases each). CDR3 amino acids: CASSSPGPQYF. In DNA form, the CDR3 reads TGCGCCAGCAGCTCCCCGGGACCCCAGTACTTC. Together with reference TRBV5-1 and TRBJ2-5, the CDR3 gives the full variable domain: KAGVTQTPRYLIKTRGQQVTLSCSPISGHRSVSWYQQTPGQGLQFLFEYFSETQRNKGNFPGRFSGRQFSNSRSEMNVSTLELGDSALYLCASSSPGPQYFGPGTRLLVL.